This T cell receptor beta chain came from a study of cytomegalovirus exposure and HLA in healthy donors (dated by TCRdb to the late 2010s). Context from the whole study: In an earlier analysis of approximately 640 of the donors, 276 Gb of sequence data and some 100 million unique TCR beta sequences from about 190 million T cells were reported. Around 300 gigabases of sequencing data and tens of millions of unique TCR sequences were included in an early release covering several hundred HLA-typed donors. Of the roughly 430 genotyped donors, approximately 83% fell in the genetic ancestry cluster associated with self-reported Caucasian donors. The study was designed to test whether signatures of past pathogen exposure could be identified by cataloging public T cell receptors. The study profiled the T cell repertoires of about 640 subjects by immunosequencing and related them to cytomegalovirus serostatus. A separate validation cohort of roughly 130 different subjects was used in addition to the approximately 700-subject first cohort. To predict cytomegalovirus infection status, the study brought together high-throughput TCR immunosequencing, statistical association of individual TCRs with disease status, and machine learning. A later analysis re-examined previously published TCR beta repertoires from hundreds of donors and added high-resolution HLA genotyping to investigate patterns of TCR occurrence. In the later analysis, no new phenotypic data were used to find candidate immune exposures; instead, reliance was placed on TCR beta sequences and their occurrence across donors. An earlier analysis of 587 of the donors applied high-throughput TCR beta sequencing to assess whether each TCR beta V gene segment acted as functional or pseudogenic. Alongside the repertoire data, information on donor age, sex, ethnicity and CMV serostatus was compiled. In a later genetic analysis, genome-wide SNP genotypes for about 55% of the roughly 700 donors were used, and that subset was treated as a discovery cohort. All discovery cohort repertoires had been generated on a single sequencing platform. Both class I and class II loci were covered by HLA typing, at four-digit resolution. The number of typed donors differed by locus: roughly 629-630 for A, B, C, DRB1 and DQB1; 500 to 550 for DQA1; approximately 600 for DPA1; and about 470 for DPB1. Because of strong linkage in the cohort, roughly five DR-DQ haplotypes were treated as single units for association and clustering. Among about 400 genotyped donors of the cohort, an average of around 220,000 unique TCR beta nucleotide sequences was sequenced per donor, of which about 18% were non-productive. Paper-wide results and their limitations: The 87-base-pair reads could not distinguish some IMGT-functional V segments, including TRBV6-2 and TRBV6-3, so those segments were excluded. Most TCR sequences were observed very rarely across donors, whereas some public TCRs were present in many individuals. The classifier was reported to diagnose cytomegalovirus status with high specificity and sensitivity in both the original cohort and the validation cohort. CMV serostatus was the only immune exposure information available for the cohort. Several of the top co-occurrence clusters appeared to be linked to parvovirus B19, influenza, CMV and Epstein-Barr virus, according to a later analysis. The earlier analysis of almost 600 of the donors excluded fewer than 20 rarely observed V segments, including chromosome 9 orphons, because counts were too low. In a later analysis, HLA-associated TCR beta chains showed more clonal expansion and lower generation probabilities than non-associated chains that were equally common. According to a later analysis, most CMV-associated TCR beta chains appeared to be HLA-restricted, and the HLA associations seemed to be driven largely by CMV exposure. At a false discovery rate of 0.05, a later analysis linked roughly 17,000 TCR beta sequences to specific HLA alleles. In an earlier analysis of some 550 of the donors, most TCR beta V segments were observed in productive rearrangements about 90% or about 30% of the time, broadly matching IMGT annotations. Correlated functional status among segregating V segments might reflect linkage disequilibrium, but an unknown experimental factor could not be ruled out. The cohort was sequenced for TCR beta chains only, and without alpha or paired-chain data the features that could be detected were limited. A further reported finding was that TCR beta sequences accurately predicted the HLA-A and HLA-B alleles for most subjects in the first cohort. In vitro tests confirmed that a few of the cytomegalovirus-associated TCR beta chains recognize cytomegalovirus antigens. The study gave a list of 150 to 200 TCR beta chains associated with cytomegalovirus. In a later analysis, the rate of TCR association differed among HLA loci, with DRB1 alleles having the most associated TCRs and HLA-C alleles having the fewest. When HLA alleles, especially DR and DQ, strongly co-occurred, TCR associations were difficult to assign to individual alleles. Because HLA typing was unavailable for some donors at each locus, only the typed subset was used in association tests. A group of highly shared sequence variants was considered likely to be a technical artifact of the sequencing pipeline. Roughly uniform sequencing depth across donors was assumed in presence/absence analyses, although this assumption may not hold. A later genetic analysis reported fewer N-insertions in productive TCRs among donors in an Asian-associated ancestry cluster than the approximately 700-donor mean. According to the authors, the approach could potentially be generalized to other disease states and immunological phenotypes. In a later genetic analysis, a missense DCLRE1C variant was associated with V-gene and J-gene trimming of TCR beta chains, and the association was replicated in an independent cohort.

The cohort was made up of hundreds of healthy bone marrow donors. At the time of sampling, every cohort member was nominally healthy, though immune exposures that went unrecorded were likely present. The donor tested CMV seronegative, placing the donor among the 350 or so seronegative members of the cohort. A peripheral blood sample was collected from each donor, and TCR beta sequencing was performed on peripheral blood mononuclear cells. The Qiagen DNeasy Blood Extraction Kit was used to extract genomic DNA from the blood cell samples. Library creation used the immunoSEQ multiplex PCR assay. For the multiplex PCR, a mixture combining 60 forward primers for TCR Vbeta segments and 13 reverse primers for TCR Jbeta segments was used. The CDR3 region of rearranged TCR beta genes was amplified from genomic DNA with a multiplex PCR assay. The Illumina HiSeq System was used to sequence the amplified TCR beta libraries as 87-base-pair reads. Regarding the original processing steps: A later analysis tallied roughly 78 million unique TCR beta chains across the 610 or so repertoires, and about 12 million of those chains were shared by two or more donors. A nearest-neighbor algorithm error-corrected the raw reads and collapsed the reads into unique sequences, merging closely related sequences to remove PCR and sequencing errors. Alignment of CDR3 sequences to IMGT reference sequences was used to assign V, D and J gene segments. Each retained sequence needed at least a six-nucleotide match to both a V gene segment and a J gene segment. A rearrangement counted as productive if the CDR3 had no stop codons and remained in frame with V and J, and every other rearrangement counted as non-productive. CDR3 was defined according to IMGT convention as the region running from the second conserved V-encoded cysteine to the conserved J-encoded phenylalanine. The earlier analysis of 550 to 650 of the donors excluded any sequence lacking an unambiguous match to a single V gene segment. An earlier analysis of about 590 of the donors classified V segments as functional when productive rearrangements were above 56.7% and as segregating when the standard deviation between donors was above 5%. To diagnose cytomegalovirus status from the catalog of TCR beta chain sequences, a statistical classification framework was built. In a later analysis, V and J genes were assigned by comparing TCR nucleotide sequences against IMGT/GENE-DB human TR gene sequences. Using the TCRdist pipeline, a later analysis assigned CDR3 sequences along with most-parsimonious VDJ recombination scenarios. In a later analysis, each TCR beta chain was defined by its CDR3 amino acid sequence together with its V-gene family, and reads without a unique V-gene family were excluded. A later analysis removed several hundred highly shared, low-generation-probability nucleotide sequences to deal with suspected cross-contamination and a sequencing artifact. In a later analysis, a clonal expansion index for each public chain was calculated from normalized within-repertoire ranks of inferred template counts. Generation probabilities in a later analysis came from a VDJ recombination model fitted to out-of-frame rearrangements, and those results were checked against IGoR. In a later analysis, hypergeometric tests were used to score TCR-TCR, TCR-HLA and TCR-CMV co-occurrence, with a repertoire-size bias correction applied to TCR pairs. In a later analysis, false discovery rates were estimated by permuting HLA or CMV assignments 20 times. In a later analysis, co-occurring TCRs were grouped with DBSCAN, and TCRdist sequence similarity was added when clustering was performed within HLA-allele-positive subsets. Co-occurrence clustering excluded repertoires with fewer than 30,000 or more than 120,000 public chains, plus five with anomalous nucleotide sharing. In its TCRdb copy, this immuneACCESS table keeps in-frame sequences only and misses some clones. Where compared with another copy, unresolved V genes explain less than half of these, and the others have no known cause. V and J calls and clone size are as listed in that table; D and trimming were resolved from the DNA. The sample table lists 140,000 to 150,000 clones, 75% of them with a count of one. Jointly, the top ten make up around 7% of the sample.

Including cysteine and phenylalanine, the CDR3 has 16 amino acids. The CDR3 DNA has 48 bases and is translated from base 1. CDR1 and CDR2, looked up from the germline V gene (reference sequence), are SGHNT and YYREEE. The junction shows trimming of 4 bases on V and 4 bases on J, plus 20 bases between the germline ends. As concerns this clone: The antigen this receptor binds is unknown. Base qualities are missing; no much larger clone stands one base away.

Rearrangement joined TRBV5-4 to TRBJ2-5; the D gene is possibly TRBD1, with 6 bases matching. The source is a man aged 30 to 45 in good health and CMV-seronegative. Sequencing was done on a sample of PBMCs. The nucleotides read TGTGCCAGCAGCGATAAGGTACAGGGAGAAGGAGAGACCCAGTACTTC. This is translated as CASSDKVQGEGETQYF.